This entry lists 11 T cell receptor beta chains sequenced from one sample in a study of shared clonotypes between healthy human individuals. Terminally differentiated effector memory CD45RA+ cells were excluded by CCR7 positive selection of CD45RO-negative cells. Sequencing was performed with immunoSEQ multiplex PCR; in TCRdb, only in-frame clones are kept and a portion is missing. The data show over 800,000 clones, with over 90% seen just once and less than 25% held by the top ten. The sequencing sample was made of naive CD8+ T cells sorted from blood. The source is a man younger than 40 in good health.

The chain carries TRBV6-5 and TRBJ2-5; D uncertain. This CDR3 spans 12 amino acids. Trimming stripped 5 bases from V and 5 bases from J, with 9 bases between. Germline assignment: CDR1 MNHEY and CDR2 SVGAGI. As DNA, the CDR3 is TGTGCCAGCAGTCCTCGGAGCGAGACCCAGTACTTC. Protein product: CASSPRSETQYF.

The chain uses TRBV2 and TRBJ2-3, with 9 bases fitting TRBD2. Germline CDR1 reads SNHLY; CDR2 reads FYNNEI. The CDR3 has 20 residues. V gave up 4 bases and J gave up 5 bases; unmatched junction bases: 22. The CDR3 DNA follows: TGTGCCAGCAGTGGGATGACCTTAGCGGGAGACTGGGTGTACGGAGATACGCAGTATTTT. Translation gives CASSGMTLAGDWVYGDTQYF.

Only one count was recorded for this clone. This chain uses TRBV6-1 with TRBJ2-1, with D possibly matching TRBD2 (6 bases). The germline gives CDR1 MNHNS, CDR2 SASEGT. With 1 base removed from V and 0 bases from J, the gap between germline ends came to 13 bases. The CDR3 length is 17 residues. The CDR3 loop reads CASSEGSVAASYNEQFF. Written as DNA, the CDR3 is TGTGCCAGCAGTGAAGGAAGTGTAGCGGCCTCCTACAATGAGCAGTTCTTC.

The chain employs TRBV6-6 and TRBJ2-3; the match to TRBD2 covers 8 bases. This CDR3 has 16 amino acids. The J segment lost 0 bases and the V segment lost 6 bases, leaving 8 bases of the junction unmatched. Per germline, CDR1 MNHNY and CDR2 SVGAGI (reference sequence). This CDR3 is CASRFQREFSTDTQYF. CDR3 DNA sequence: TGTGCCAGCAGGTTCCAGCGGGAGTTTAGCACAGATACGCAGTATTTT.

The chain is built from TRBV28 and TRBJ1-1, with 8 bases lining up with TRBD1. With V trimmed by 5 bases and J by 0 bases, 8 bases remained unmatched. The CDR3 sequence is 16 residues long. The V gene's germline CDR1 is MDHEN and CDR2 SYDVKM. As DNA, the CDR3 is TGTGCCAGCAGTATACAGGGGGATATGATGAACACTGAAGCTTTCTTT. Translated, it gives CASSIQGDMMNTEAFF.

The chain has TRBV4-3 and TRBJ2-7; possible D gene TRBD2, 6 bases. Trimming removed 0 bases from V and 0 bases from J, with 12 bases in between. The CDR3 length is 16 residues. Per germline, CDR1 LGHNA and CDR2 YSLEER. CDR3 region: CASSQDWSGYSYEQYF. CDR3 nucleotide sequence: TGCGCCAGCAGCCAAGATTGGAGCGGGTACTCCTACGAGCAGTACTTC.

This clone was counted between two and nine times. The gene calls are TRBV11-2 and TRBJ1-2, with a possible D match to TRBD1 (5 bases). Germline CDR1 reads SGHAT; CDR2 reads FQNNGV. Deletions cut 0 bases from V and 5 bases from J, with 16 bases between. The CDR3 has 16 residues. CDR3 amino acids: CASSLDSGWSEYGYTF. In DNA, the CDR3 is TGTGCCAGCAGCTTAGATTCAGGGTGGTCGGAATATGGCTACACCTTC.

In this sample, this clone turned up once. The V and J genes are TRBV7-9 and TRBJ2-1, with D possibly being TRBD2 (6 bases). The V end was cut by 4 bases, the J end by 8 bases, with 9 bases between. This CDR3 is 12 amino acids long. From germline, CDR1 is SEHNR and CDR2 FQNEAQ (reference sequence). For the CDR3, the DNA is TGTGCCAGCAGCTCGCAGCGGGATGAGCAGTTCTTC. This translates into CASSSQRDEQFF.

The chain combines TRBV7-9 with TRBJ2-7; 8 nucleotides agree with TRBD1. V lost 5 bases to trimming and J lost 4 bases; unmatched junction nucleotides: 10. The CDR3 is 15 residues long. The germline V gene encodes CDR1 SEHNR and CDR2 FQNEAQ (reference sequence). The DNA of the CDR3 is TGTGCCAGCAGCGGCGGACAGGGTATGATATACGAGCAGTACTTC. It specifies CASSGGQGMIYEQYF.

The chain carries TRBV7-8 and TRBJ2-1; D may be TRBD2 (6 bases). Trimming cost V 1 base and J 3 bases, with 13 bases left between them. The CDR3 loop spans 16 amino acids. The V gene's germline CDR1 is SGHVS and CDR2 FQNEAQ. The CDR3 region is CASSLDPGVVYNEQFF. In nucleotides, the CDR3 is TGTGCCAGCAGCTTAGACCCGGGGGTAGTCTACAATGAGCAGTTCTTC. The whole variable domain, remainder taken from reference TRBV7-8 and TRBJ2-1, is GAGVSQSPRYKVAKRGQDVALRCDPISGHVSLFWYQQALGQGPEFLTYFQNEAQLDKSGLPSDRFFAERPEGSVSTLKIQRTQQEDSAVYLCASSLDPGVVYNEQFFGPGTRLTVL.

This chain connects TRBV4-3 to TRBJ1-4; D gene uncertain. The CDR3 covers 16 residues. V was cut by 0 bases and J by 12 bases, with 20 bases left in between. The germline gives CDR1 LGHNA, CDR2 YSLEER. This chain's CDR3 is CASSQDPGPLIIELFF. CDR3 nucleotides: TGCGCCAGCAGCCAAGACCCGGGCCCCTTAATTATTGAACTGTTTTTT.